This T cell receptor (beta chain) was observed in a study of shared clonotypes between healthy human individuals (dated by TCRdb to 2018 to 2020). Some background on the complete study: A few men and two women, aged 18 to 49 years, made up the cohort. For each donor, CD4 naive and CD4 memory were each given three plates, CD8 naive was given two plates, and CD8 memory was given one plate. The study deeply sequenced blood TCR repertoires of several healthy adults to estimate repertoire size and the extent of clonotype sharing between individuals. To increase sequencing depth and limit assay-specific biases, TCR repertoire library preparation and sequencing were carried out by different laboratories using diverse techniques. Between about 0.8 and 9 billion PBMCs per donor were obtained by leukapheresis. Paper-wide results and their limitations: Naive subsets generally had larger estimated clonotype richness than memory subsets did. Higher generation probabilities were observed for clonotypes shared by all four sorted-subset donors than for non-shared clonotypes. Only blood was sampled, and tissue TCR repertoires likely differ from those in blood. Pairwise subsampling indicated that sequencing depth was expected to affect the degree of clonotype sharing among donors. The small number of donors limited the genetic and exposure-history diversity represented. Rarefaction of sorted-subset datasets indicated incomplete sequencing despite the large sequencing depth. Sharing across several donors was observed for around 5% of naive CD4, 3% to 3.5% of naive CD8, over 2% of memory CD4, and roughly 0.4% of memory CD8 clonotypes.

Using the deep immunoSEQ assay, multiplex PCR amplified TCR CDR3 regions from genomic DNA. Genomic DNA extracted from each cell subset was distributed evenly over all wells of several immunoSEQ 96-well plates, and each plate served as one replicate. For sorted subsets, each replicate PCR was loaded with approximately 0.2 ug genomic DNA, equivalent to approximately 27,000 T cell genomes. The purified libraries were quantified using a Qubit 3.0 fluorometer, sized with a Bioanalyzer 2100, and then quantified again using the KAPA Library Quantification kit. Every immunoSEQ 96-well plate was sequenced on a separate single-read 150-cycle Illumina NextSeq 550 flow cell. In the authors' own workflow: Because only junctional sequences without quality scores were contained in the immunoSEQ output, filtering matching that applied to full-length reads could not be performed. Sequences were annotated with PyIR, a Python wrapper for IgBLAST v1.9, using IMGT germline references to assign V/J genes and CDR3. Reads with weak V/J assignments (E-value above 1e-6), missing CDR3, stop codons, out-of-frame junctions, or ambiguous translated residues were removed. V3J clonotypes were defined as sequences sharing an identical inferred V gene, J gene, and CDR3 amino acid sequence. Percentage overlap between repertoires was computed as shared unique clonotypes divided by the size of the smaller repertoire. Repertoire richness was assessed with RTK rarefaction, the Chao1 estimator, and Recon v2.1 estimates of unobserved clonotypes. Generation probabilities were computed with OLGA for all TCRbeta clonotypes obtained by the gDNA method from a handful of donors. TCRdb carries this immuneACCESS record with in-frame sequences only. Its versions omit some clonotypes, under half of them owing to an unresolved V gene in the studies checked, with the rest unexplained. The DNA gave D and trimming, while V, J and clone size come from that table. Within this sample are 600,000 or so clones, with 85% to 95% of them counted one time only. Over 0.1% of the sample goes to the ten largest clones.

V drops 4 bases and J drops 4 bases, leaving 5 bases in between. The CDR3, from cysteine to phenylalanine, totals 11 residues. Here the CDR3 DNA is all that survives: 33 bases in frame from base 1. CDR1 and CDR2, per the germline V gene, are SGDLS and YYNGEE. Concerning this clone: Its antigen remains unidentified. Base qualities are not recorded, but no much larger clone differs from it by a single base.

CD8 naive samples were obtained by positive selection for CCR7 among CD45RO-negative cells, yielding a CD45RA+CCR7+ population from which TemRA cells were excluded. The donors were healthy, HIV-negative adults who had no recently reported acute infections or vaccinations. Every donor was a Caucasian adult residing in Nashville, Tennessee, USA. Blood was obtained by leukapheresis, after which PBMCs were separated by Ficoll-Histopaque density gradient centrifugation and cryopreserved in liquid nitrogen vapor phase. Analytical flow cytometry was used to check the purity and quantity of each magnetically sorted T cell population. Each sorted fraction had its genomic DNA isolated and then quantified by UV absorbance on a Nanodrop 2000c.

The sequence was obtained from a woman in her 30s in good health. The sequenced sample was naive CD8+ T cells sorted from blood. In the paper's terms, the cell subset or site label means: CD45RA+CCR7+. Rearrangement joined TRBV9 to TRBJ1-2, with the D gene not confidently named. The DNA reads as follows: TGTGCCAGCAGCACCACCTATGGCTACACCTTC. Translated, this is CASSTTYGYTF.